These 8 T cell receptor beta chains originate from one sample sequenced in a study of a mutant IDH1 vaccine in newly diagnosed glioma. No antigen has been assigned to these receptors. The time point was: week 35, safety follow-up. Doses comprised 300 ug of mutant IDH1 20-mer peptide each, plus topical imiquimod. Profiling relied on immunoSEQ multiplex PCR, and the TCRdb table lists in-frame clones only, not all of them. Of about 60,000 clones in the sample, more than 80% were seen once. Sequencing used PBMCs, obtained from a glioma patient whose treatment included an IDH1 peptide vaccine. These receptors were taken from a middle-aged man with glioma.

This CDR3 is CASSAFRGPYNEQFF. CDR3 DNA: TGTGCCAGCAGCGCGTTTAGAGGGCCCTACAATGAGCAGTTCTTC. The chain carries TRBV5-4 and TRBJ2-1, with D possibly matching TRBD2 (5 bases). This CDR3 has 15 amino acids. CDR1 is SGHNT and CDR2 is YYREEE in the germline V gene (reference sequence). Trimming removed 4 bases from V and 2 bases from J, with 13 bases in between.

This chain links TRBV5-4 with TRBJ2-3; D might be TRBD2 (6 bases). V lost 3 bases to trimming and J lost 2 bases, with 16 bases between them. Germline assignment: CDR1 SGHNT and CDR2 YYREEE (reference sequence). This CDR3 has 16 residues. CDR3 in amino acids: CASSSGGTTSTDTQYF. DNA of the CDR3: TGTGCCAGCAGCTCCGGCGGGACGACGTCCACAGATACGCAGTATTTT.

The gene calls are TRBV30 and TRBJ1-4, with 12 bases matching TRBD1. There are 16 residues in the CDR3. The germline V gene encodes CDR1 GTSNPN and CDR2 SVGIG (reference sequence). V trimming: 2 bases; J trimming: 7 bases; junction bases outside the gene matches: 8. CDR3 in amino acids: CAWSRGTGGAAEKLFF. CDR3 DNA: TGTGCCTGGAGTCGGGGGACAGGGGGCGCGGCTGAAAAACTGTTTTTT.

The CDR3 DNA sequence: TGTGCCAGCACCGACTTGGTAGGGGATGGCTACACCTTC. Translating it yields CASTDLVGDGYTF. V is TRBV2 and J is TRBJ1-2, with a weak D call TRBD1 (5 bases). The V end was cut by 7 bases, the J end by 6 bases, with 15 bases between. The CDR3 runs 13 residues. Germline V CDR1 and CDR2: SNHLY, FYNNEI.

V usage is TRBV2 and J usage is TRBJ2-2; D could derive from TRBD1 or TRBD2 (5 bases each). This CDR3 has 14 amino acids. CDR1 SNHLY and CDR2 FYNNEI come from the germline V gene. The V end lost 7 bases, the J end lost 0 bases, and 9 bases lay between the germline ends. This CDR3 reads CASKGTANTGELFF. Here the CDR3 DNA reads TGTGCCAGCAAGGGGACGGCGAACACCGGGGAGCTGTTTTTT.

The gene calls are TRBV11-3 and TRBJ1-5, with D uncertain. Trimming took 1 base from V and 8 from J, leaving 15 bases between them. Germline V gene data show CDR1 as SGHNT and CDR2 as YENEEA. The CDR3 totals 15 residues. CDR3 amino acids: CASSLVGPLGEPQHF. The CDR3 region has the DNA TGTGCCAGCAGCTTAGTTGGCCCACTCGGAGAGCCCCAGCATTTT.

The CDR3 bases are TGTGCCAGCAGCTGGGACCTGGGACCGCGTAACACCGGGGAGCTGTTTTTT. Translated, it gives CASSWDLGPRNTGELFF. This chain links TRBV5-4 with TRBJ2-2; D assignment may be TRBD1 or TRBD2 (5 bases each). The CDR3 is 17 amino acids. Trimming stripped 3 bases from V and 2 bases from J, with 17 bases between. From germline, CDR1 is SGHNT and CDR2 YYREEE (reference sequence).

This clone appeared a single time. The rearrangement uses TRBV7-9 and TRBJ2-2; D remains unclear. The CDR3 has 11 amino acids. With 5 bases removed from V and 6 bases from J, the gap between germline ends came to 4 bases. Germline V CDR1 and CDR2: SEHNR, FQNEAQ (reference sequence). CDR3 region: CASSAPGELFF. The CDR3, as DNA: TGTGCCAGCAGCGCCCCCGGGGAGCTGTTTTTT.